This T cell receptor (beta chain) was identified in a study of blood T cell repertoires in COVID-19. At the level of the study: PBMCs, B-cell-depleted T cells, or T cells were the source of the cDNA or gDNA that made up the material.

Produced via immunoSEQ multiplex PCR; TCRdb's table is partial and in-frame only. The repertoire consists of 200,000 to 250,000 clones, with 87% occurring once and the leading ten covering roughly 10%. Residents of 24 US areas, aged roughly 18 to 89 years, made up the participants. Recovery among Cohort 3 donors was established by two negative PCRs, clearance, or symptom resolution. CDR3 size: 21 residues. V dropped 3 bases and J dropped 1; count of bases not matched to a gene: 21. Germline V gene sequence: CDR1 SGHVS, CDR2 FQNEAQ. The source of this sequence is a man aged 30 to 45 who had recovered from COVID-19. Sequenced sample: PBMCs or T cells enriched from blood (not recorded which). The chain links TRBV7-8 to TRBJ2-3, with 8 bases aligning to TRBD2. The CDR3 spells CASSFPRARVRAGARTDTQYF. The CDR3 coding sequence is TGTGCCAGCAGCTTCCCCAGGGCTAGGGTTCGAGCGGGAGCCCGCACAGATACGCAGTATTTT.